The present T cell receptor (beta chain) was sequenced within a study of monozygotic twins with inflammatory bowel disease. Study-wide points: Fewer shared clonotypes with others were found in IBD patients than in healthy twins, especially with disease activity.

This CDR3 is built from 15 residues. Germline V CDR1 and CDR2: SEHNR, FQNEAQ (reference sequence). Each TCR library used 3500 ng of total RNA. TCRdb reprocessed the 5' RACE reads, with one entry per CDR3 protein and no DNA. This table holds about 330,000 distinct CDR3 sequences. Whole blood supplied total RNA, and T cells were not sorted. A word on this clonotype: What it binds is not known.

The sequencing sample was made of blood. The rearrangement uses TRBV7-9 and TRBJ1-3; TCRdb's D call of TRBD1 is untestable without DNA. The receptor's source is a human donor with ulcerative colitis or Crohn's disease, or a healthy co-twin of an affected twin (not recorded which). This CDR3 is CASSRGADSGNTIYF.